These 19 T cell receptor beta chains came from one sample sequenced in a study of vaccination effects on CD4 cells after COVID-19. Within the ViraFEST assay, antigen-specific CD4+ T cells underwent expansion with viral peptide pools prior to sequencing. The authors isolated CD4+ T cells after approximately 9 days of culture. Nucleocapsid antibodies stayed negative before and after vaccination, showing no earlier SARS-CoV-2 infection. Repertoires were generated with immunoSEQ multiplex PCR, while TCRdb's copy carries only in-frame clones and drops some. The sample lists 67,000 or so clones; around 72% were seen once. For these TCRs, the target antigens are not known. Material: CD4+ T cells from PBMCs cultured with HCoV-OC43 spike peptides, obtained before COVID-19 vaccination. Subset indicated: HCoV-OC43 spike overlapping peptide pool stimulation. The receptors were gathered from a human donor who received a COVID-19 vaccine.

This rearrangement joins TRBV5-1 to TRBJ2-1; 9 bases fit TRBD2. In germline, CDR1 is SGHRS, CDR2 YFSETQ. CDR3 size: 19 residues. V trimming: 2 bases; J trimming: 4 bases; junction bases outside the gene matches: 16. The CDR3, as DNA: TGCGCCAGCAGCTTTAGCGGGGGACTCCTAGCCCCCACTTACAATGAGCAGTTCTTC. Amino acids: CASSFSGGLLAPTYNEQFF.

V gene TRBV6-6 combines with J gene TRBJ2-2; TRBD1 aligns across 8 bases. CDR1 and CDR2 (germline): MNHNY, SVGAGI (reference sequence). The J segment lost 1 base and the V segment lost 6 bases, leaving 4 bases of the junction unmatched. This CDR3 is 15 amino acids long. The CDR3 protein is CASRPGTGNTGELFF. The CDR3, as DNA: TGTGCCAGCAGGCCCGGGACAGGGAACACCGGGGAGCTGTTTTTT.

This chain's CDR3 is CASSSPSSTDTQYF. Here the CDR3 DNA reads TGCGCCAGCAGCTCCCCCTCTAGCACAGATACGCAGTATTTT. The V gene is TRBV5-1, the J gene TRBJ2-3, with unresolved D. Germline V lookup: CDR1 SGHRS, CDR2 YFSETQ. The CDR3 has 14 residues. The V end was cut by 3 bases, the J end by 0 bases, with 8 bases between.

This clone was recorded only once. As DNA, the CDR3 is TGCAGTGCTAGTGGGATAGCGGGGGCCCACACAGATACGCAGTATTTT. Translation: CSASGIAGAHTDTQYF. The rearrangement uses TRBV20-1 and TRBJ2-3; TRBD2 matches 9 bases. The CDR3 extends over 16 amino acids. V gave up 3 bases and J gave up 2 bases; unmatched junction bases: 9. Germline-derived CDR1 and CDR2 are DFQATT and SNEGSKA (reference sequence).

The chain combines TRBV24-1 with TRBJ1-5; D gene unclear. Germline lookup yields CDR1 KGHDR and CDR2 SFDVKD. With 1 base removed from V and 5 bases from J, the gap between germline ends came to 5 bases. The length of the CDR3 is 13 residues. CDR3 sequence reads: CATSDFADQPQHF. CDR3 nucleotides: TGTGCCACCAGTGATTTTGCGGATCAGCCCCAGCATTTT.

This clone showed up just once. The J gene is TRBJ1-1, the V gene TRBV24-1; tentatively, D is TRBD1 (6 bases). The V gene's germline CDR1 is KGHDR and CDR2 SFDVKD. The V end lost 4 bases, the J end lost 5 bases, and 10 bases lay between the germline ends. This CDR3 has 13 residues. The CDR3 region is CATSDRGRTEAFF. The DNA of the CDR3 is TGTGCCACCAGTGACAGGGGTAGGACTGAAGCTTTCTTT.

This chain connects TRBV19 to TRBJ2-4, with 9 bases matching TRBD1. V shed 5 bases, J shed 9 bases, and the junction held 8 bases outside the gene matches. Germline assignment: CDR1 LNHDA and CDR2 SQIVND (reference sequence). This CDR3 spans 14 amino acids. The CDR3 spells CASSPRDREFIQYF. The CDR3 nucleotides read TGTGCCAGTAGTCCCAGGGACAGGGAGTTCATTCAGTACTTC.

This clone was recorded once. The CDR3 loop reads CASSPGGQPYGYTF. Written as DNA, the CDR3 is TGTGCCAGCTCACCGGGGGGACAGCCCTATGGCTACACCTTC. V is TRBV18 and J is TRBJ1-2; 7 bases align to TRBD1. The V gene's germline CDR1 is KGHSH and CDR2 LQKENI. Trimming took 3 bases from V and 4 from J; bases not matched to a gene: 5. The CDR3 has 14 amino acids.

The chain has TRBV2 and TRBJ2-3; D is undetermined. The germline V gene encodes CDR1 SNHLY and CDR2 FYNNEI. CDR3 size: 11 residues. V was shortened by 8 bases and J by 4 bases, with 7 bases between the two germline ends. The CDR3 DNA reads TGTGCCAGCTGGAAAGCAGATACGCAGTATTTT. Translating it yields CASWKADTQYF.

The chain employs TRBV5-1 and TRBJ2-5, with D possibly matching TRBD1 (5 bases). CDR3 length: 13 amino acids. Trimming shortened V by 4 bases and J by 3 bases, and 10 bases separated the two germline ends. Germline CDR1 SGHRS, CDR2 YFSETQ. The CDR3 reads CASSLSTEETQYF. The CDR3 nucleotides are TGCGCCAGCAGCCTTTCGACAGAAGAGACCCAGTACTTC.

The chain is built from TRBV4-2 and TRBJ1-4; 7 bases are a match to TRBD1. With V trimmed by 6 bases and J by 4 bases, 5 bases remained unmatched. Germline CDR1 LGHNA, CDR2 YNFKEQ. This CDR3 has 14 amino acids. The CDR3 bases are TGTGCCAGCAGAGAGGACAGGCATAATGAAAAACTGTTTTTT. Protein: CASREDRHNEKLFF.

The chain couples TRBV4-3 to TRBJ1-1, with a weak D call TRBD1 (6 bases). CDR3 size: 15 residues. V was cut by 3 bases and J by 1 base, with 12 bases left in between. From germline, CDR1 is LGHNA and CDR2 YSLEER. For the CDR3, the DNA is TGCGCCAGCAGCCAGGGAGGACAGACGAACACTGAAGCTTTCTTT. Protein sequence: CASSQGGQTNTEAFF.

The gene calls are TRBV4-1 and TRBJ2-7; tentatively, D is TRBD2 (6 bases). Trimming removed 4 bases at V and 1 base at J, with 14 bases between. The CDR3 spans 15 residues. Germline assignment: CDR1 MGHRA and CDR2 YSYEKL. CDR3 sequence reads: CASSRTPGGSYEQYV. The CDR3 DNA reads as TGCGCCAGCAGCCGCACCCCTGGGGGGTCCTACGAGCAGTACGTC.

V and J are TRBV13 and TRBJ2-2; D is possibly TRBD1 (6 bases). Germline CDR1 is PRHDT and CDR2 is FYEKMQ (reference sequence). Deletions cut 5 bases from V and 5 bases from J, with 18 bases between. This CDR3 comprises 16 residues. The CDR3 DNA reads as TGTGCCAGCAGCGCACAGGGTTTAGGGTTGACCGGGGAGCTGTTTTTT. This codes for CASSAQGLGLTGELFF.

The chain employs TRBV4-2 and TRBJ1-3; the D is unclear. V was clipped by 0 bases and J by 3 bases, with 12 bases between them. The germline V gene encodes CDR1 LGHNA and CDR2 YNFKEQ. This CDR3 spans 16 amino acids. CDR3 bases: TGTGCCAGCAGCCAAGAAGCAGGTACCTTTGGAAACACCATATATTTT. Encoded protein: CASSQEAGTFGNTIYF.

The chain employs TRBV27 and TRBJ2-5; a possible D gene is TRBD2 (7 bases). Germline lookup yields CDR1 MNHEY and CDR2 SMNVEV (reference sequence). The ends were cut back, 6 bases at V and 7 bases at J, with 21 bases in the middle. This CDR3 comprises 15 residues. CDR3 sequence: CASRGGGMGKGTQYF. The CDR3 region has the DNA TGTGCCAGCAGGGGAGGGGGGATGGGGAAAGGGACCCAGTACTTC.

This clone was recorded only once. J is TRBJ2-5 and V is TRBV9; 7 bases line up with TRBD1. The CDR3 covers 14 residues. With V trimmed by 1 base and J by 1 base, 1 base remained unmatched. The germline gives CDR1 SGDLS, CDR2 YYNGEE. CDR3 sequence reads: CASSVQGVQETQYF. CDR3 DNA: TGTGCCAGCAGCGTACAGGGGGTCCAAGAGACCCAGTACTTC.

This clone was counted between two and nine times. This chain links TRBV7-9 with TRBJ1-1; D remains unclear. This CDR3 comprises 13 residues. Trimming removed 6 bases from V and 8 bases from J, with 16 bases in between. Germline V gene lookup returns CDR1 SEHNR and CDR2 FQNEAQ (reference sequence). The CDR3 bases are TGTGCCAGCAGGTTATCGACTGGTCCAGAAGCTTTCTTT. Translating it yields CASRLSTGPEAFF.

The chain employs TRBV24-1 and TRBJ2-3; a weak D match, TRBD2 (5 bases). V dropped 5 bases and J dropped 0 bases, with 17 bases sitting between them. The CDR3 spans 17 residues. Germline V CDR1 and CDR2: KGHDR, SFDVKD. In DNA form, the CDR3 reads TGTGCCACCAGTGGAGGGCCTGAGGCCCATAGCACAGATACGCAGTATTTT. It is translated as CATSGGPEAHSTDTQYF.